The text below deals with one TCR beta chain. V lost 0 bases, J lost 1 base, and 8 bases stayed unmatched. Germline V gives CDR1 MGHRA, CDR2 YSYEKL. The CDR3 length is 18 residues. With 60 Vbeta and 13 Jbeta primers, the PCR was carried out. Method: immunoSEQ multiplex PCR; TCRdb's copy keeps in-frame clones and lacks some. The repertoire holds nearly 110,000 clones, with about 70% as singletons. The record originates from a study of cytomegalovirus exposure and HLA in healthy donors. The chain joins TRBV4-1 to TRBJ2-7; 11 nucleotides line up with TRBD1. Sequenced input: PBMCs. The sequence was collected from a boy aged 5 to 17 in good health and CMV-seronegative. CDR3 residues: CASSQEVWDRGSSYEQYF. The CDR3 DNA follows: TGCGCCAGCAGCCAAGAGGTCTGGGACAGGGGGTCATCCTACGAGCAGTACTTC.